This passage covers 4 T cell receptor beta chains from one sample sequenced in a study of cytomegalovirus exposure and HLA in healthy donors. Researchers ran the PCR with 60 Vbeta and 13 Jbeta primers. This table comes from immunoSEQ multiplex PCR, and its TCRdb copy is limited to in-frame clones, with some not included. There are under 130,000 clones in the sample; roughly 71% occur only once, and under 13% lies in the top ten. What was sequenced was PBMCs. All receptors come from a man aged 35-49 years in good health and CMV-seropositive.

The chain combines TRBV15 with TRBJ1-2; possibly TRBD1 for D (6 bases). The CDR3 length is 16 residues. CDR1 and CDR2 (germline): LNHNV, YYDKDF (reference sequence). The V end lost 4 bases, the J end lost 5 bases, and 20 bases lay between the germline ends. The CDR3 DNA follows: TGTGCCACCAGCAAAGGGATGGACGCCCAGGGGTATGGCTACACCTTC. Its protein is CATSKGMDAQGYGYTF.

Here the CDR3 DNA reads TGTGCCAGCAGCGGAGGACAGAGTGAGCAGTTCTTC. Translation: CASSGGQSEQFF. The V gene is TRBV2, the J gene TRBJ2-1; possibly TRBD1 for D (6 bases). V lost 6 bases and J lost 9, with 12 bases in between. The CDR3 runs 12 residues. The germline V gene has CDR1 SNHLY and CDR2 FYNNEI. The entire variable domain, with the rest obtained from reference TRBV2 and TRBJ2-1, is as follows: EPEVTQTPSHQVTQMGQEVILRCVPISNHLYFYWYRQILGQKVEFLVSFYNNEISEKSEIFDDQFSVERPDGSNFTLKIRSTKLEDSAMYFCASSGGQSEQFFGPGTRLTVL.

CDR3 nucleotide sequence: TGTGCCAGCAGTGGGGTAGGACTAGCGGGTGAGCAGTTCTTC. It yields the protein CASSGVGLAGEQFF. The chain employs TRBV2 and TRBJ2-1; TRBD2 agrees at 11 bases. In germline, CDR1 is SNHLY, CDR2 FYNNEI. The CDR3 length is 14 residues. V gave up 4 bases and J gave up 9 bases; unmatched junction bases: 5.

The table lists this clone with a few counts. The chain uses TRBV15 and TRBJ2-7, with 8 bases fitting TRBD1. The CDR3 consists of 15 residues. Germline V gene lookup returns CDR1 LNHNV and CDR2 YYDKDF (reference sequence). V trimming: 5 bases; J trimming: 5 bases; junction bases outside the gene matches: 11. CDR3 nucleotide sequence: TGTGCCACCAGCGCCTCGACAGGGGCAGGGGACGAGCAGTACGTC. As protein: CATSASTGAGDEQYV.